A selection of T cell receptor beta chains follows, all from one sample in a study of T-cell reconstitution after alpha-beta-depleted transplantation in children. Using its own MiXCR run on the PCR reads, TCRdb lists one record per CDR3 protein. The sample lists more than 200,000 distinct CDR3 sequences, roughly 26% occurring once. The sample in question was PBMCs, obtained before TCRalphabeta/CD19-depleted stem cell transplant. The source is a girl between 2 and 10 years old with Fanconi anemia, due to receive a stem cell transplant. Both conserved end residues are part of each CDR3. D genes are given only for firm matches. The size field is filled for only some rows; it gives once, few, many or a size class.

D | J | size | V | DNA | CDR3
TRBD1 | TRBJ2-1 | NA | TRBV29-1 | TGCAGCGTTGAAGGGGCTTGGCGCGGGACAGGGAATGAGCAGTTCTTC | CSVEGAWRGTGNEQFF
NA | TRBJ2-6 | many | TRBV20-1 | TGCAGTGCTAGTGGTCACACAACCCGCTCTGGGGCCAACGTCCTGACTTTC | CSASGHTTRSGANVLTF
NA | TRBJ2-7 | NA | TRBV2 | TGTGCCAGCAGTGAATCGGGGCGGGGGCCACGTTACGAGCAGTACTTC | CASSESGRGPRYEQYF
NA | TRBJ2-7 | many | TRBV12-3/TRBV12-4 | TGTGCCAGCAGTATAAGCAACGAGCAGTACTTC | CASSISNEQYF
NA | TRBJ2-3 | few | TRBV6-2/TRBV6-3 | TGTGCCAGCAGTTACCCCGCTAGGCTTAGCACAGATACGCAGTATTTT | CASSYPARLSTDTQYF
TRBD1 | TRBJ2-3 | few | TRBV20-1 | TGCAGTGCTAGGGTAGGGACAGGCCCCACAGATACGCAGTATTTT | CSARVGTGPTDTQYF
NA | TRBJ2-5 | NA | TRBV7-3 | TGTGCCAGCAGCTTAAGAAGCAGGGACCCAAACATATACTTC | CASSLRSRDPNIYF
NA | TRBJ1-1 | NA | TRBV4-1 | TGCGCCAGCAGCCAATTGACAGGTATGAACACTGAAGCTTTCTTT | CASSQLTGMNTEAFF
NA | TRBJ1-5 | many | TRBV29-1 | TGCAGCGTAGGACCTGGCCCCAATCAGCCCCAGCATTTT | CSVGPGPNQPQHF
NA | TRBJ1-2 | many | TRBV30 | TGTGCCTGGAGTGTACCATTCAGGGAGTGGGACTATGGCTACACCTTC | CAWSVPFREWDYGYTF
TRBD1 | TRBJ1-5 | many | TRBV12-3/TRBV12-4 | TGTGCCAGCAGTTTCAGGACAGGAGTTAATCAGCCCCAGCATTTT | CASSFRTGVNQPQHF
NA | TRBJ2-3 | many | TRBV2 | TGTGCCAGCAGGACGGACTGGGCCTCGCATGGCACAGATACGCAGTATTTT | CASRTDWASHGTDTQYF
NA | TRBJ2-3 | few | TRBV20-1 | TGCAGTGCTCTGTTCGGGATACCGGATACGCAGTATTTT | CSALFGIPDTQYF
NA | TRBJ1-6 | NA | TRBV7-6 | TGTGCCAGCAGCTTAGGGAGGTTCAAAGATTCACCCCTCCACTTT | CASSLGRFKDSPLHF
TRBD2 | TRBJ2-1 | NA | TRBV14 | TGTGCCAGCAGCCAATCGGGACTAAGATATGAGCAGTTCTTC | CASSQSGLRYEQFF
NA | TRBJ2-5 | NA | TRBV28 | TGTGCCAGCAGTTTACTGGGCTTACAAGAGACCCAGTACTTC | CASSLLGLQETQYF
TRBD2 | TRBJ2-1 | many | TRBV5-1 | TGCGCCAGCAGCTCCACCTTAGCGGGAATATCCTACAATGAGCAGTTCTTC | CASSSTLAGISYNEQFF
NA | TRBJ1-1 | NA | TRBV4-2 | TGTGCCAGCAGCCAATTAGCCTCGGAGGGGACTGAAGCTTTCTTT | CASSQLASEGTEAFF
TRBD1 | TRBJ2-7 | many | TRBV6-5 | TGTGCCAGCAGTTACACAGCGGACAGGGGTTGGAACGAGCAGTACTTC | CASSYTADRGWNEQYF
TRBD1 | TRBJ1-1 | few | TRBV6-5 | TGTGCCAGCAGTTACCCCCAGACAGGGTCGAACACTGAAGCTTTCTTT | CASSYPQTGSNTEAFF
TRBD1 | TRBJ1-2 | few | TRBV5-6 | TGTGCCAGCAGCCTGGCAGGGGGGGGTAGAGGTGGCTACACCTTC | CASSLAGGGRGGYTF
NA | TRBJ2-1 | once | TRBV6-1 | TGTGCCAGCAGTGAACTTTTCGACAATGAGCAGTTCTTC | CASSELFDNEQFF
NA | TRBJ2-5 | many | TRBV5-1 | TGCGCCAGCAGCGCGACTAGAGCAGAGACCCAGTACTTC | CASSATRAETQYF
TRBD1 | TRBJ1-2 | few | TRBV28 | TGTGCCAGCAGGCAGGGACAGGGGGCCCCCTATGGCTACACCTTC | CASRQGQGAPYGYTF
TRBD2 | TRBJ2-1 | many | TRBV12-3/TRBV12-4 | TGTGCCAGCAGTATTCCCGGACTAGCGGGGGGCCTCTACAATGAGCAGTTCTTC | CASSIPGLAGGLYNEQFF
TRBD1 | TRBJ2-1 | many | TRBV29-1 | TGCAGCGGGCTAGGGAGGGACAGGGGAAGCAATGAGCAGTTCTTC | CSGLGRDRGSNEQFF
TRBD2 | TRBJ2-5 | many | TRBV29-1 | TGCAGCGTTGCCCTAGCGGGACGCAATCAAGAGACCCAGTACTTC | CSVALAGRNQETQYF
TRBD2 | TRBJ2-1 | NA | TRBV24-1 | TGTGCCACCAGTGACACTAGCGGGAGGAAGGGCTATGAGCAGTTCTTC | CATSDTSGRKGYEQFF
NA | TRBJ2-1 | NA | TRBV7-9 | TGTGCCAGCAGCCCGGACGGGCCCGCGTACAATGAGCAGTTCTTC | CASSPDGPAYNEQFF
TRBD2 | TRBJ2-3 | NA | TRBV11-1 | TGTGCCAGCAGCGCATTGGGACTACCAGATACGCAGTATTTT | CASSALGLPDTQYF
NA | TRBJ2-1 | many | TRBV5-1 | TGCGCCAGCAGCTTGGATAGGGGATGGGGGCAGTTCTTC | CASSLDRGWGQFF
TRBD2 | TRBJ2-1 | few | TRBV20-1 | TGCAGTCACCTAGCGGGAGGGCCCTACAATGAGCAGTTCTTC | CSHLAGGPYNEQFF
TRBD2 | TRBJ2-7 | many | TRBV20-1 | TGCAGTGCAACTAGCGGGAGGGCGAATGAGCAGTACTTC | CSATSGRANEQYF
NA | TRBJ2-3 | few | TRBV6-6 | TGTGCCAGCAGTGGTCGACGCCGAGATACGCAGTATTTT | CASSGRRRDTQYF
NA | TRBJ1-5 | many | TRBV28 | TGTGCCAGCAGATACTGGGGGGATGATCAGCCCCAGCATTTT | CASRYWGDDQPQHF
NA | TRBJ2-2 | NA | TRBV12-3/TRBV12-4 | TGTGCCTGCAGTTTCCCCGCGGGTAGCCCGATGAACACCGGGGAGCTGTTTTTT | CACSFPAGSPMNTGELFF
TRBD2 | TRBJ2-2 | many | TRBV20-1 | TGCAGTGCTAGATCTAGCGGGAGGGCAAACACCGGGGAGCTGTTTTTT | CSARSSGRANTGELFF
NA | TRBJ2-5 | NA | TRBV5-1 | TGCGCCAGCAGCTTGGTGGGAACCGGCGGGGGCAGTAAAGAGACCCAGTACTTC | CASSLVGTGGGSKETQYF
NA | TRBJ2-1 | many | TRBV29-1 | TGCAGCGGAGGTAACAATGAGCAGTTCTTC | CSGGNNEQFF
NA | TRBJ2-7 | NA | TRBV29-1 | TGCAGCGTTGCGAACAGGGTGGACTACGAGCAGTACTTC | CSVANRVDYEQYF
NA | TRBJ1-1 | many | TRBV20-1 | TGCAGTGCTAGGGCGATAGGGCGAAACACTGAAGCTTTCTTT | CSARAIGRNTEAFF
NA | TRBJ2-7 | many | TRBV7-9 | TGTGCCAGCAGCTTAATAGGACCGAGCTACGAGCAGTACTTC | CASSLIGPSYEQYF
NA | TRBJ2-1 | NA | TRBV3-1 | TGTGCCAGCAGCCAAGACGAGACTGAGCAGTTCTTC | CASSQDETEQFF
NA | TRBJ2-1 | many | TRBV9 | TGTGCCAGCAGCGTAGAAAGGGCGGGACAAAGGTTGAATGAGCAGTTCTTC | CASSVERAGQRLNEQFF
NA | TRBJ2-4 | few | TRBV29-1 | TGCAGCGTTGGGGACGTCATTCAGTACTTC | CSVGDVIQYF
NA | TRBJ2-7 | few | TRBV4-2 | TGTGCCAGCAGCCAAGATCCGGACTCCCACGAGCAGTACTTC | CASSQDPDSHEQYF
TRBD2 | TRBJ2-1 | many | TRBV6-5 | TGTGCCAGCGAGCGGGGGTCCTACAATGAGCAGTTCTTC | CASERGSYNEQFF
NA | TRBJ2-1 | NA | TRBV19 | TGTGCCAGTCAACGCGGGCCGGGGTCCTACAATGAGCAGTTCTTC | CASQRGPGSYNEQFF